The clone carrying this TCR beta chain was detected a few times. This record comes from a study of human T cells and chemical hapten exposure. From the RACE reads, TCRdb called clonotypes with MiXCR, one entry per CDR3 protein. The sample yields tens of thousands of distinct CDR3 sequences, over 9.5% seen once. Trimming took 5 bases from V and 6 from J; bases not matched to a gene: 9. The length of the CDR3 is 14 residues. The time point was: patch test 1, 2 weeks after DPC sensitization. The treatment is: therapeutic diphenylcyclopropenone sensitization with weekly scalp DPC. V and J are TRBV12-3 or TRBV12-4 and TRBJ2-7, with 8 bases lining up with TRBD2. The TCR sequence derives from a man aged 35 to 55 with alopecia areata. Some clones in this sample may be carry-over from other donors' samples. Sequences were derived from whole blood, sampled in connection with sensitization to the hapten diphenylcyclopropenone (DPC). The CDR3 DNA sequence: TGTGCCAGCAGTGTGGGACTAGTCCCAGGCGAGCAGTACTTC. Amino acids: CASSVGLVPGEQYF.